These 28 T cell receptor beta chains were sequenced from one sample in a study of regulatory T cells in long-lasting Graves disease (TCRdb year 2021). The library was built by means of multiplex PCR. The reads were generated on an Illumina HiSeq 4000. CDR3 regions were amplified by Arm-PCR with iRepertoire HTBI primers to construct TCR beta libraries. TCRdb trimmed the raw reads at Q25, called clones with MiXCR and kept productive beta chains. Each CDR3 protein gets just one entry, which takes the most common genes and DNA from the rows behind it. This sample has 400,000 to 500,000 distinct CDR3 sequences in its table, and 15% to 20% of those were observed once. The top ten clonotypes cover about 23% of the sample. The sample's time point label, decoded: newly diagnosed GD, antithyroid drugs for less than 3 months. For both TCR sequencing and RNA sequencing, RNA was extracted from PBMCs using TRIzol.

This sample was also put to use in a study of T cells in Graves' hyperthyroidism and ophthalmopathy.

This sample comprised peripheral blood mononuclear cells (PBMCs), obtained at new diagnosis, from a patient treated with antithyroid drugs. Receptor source: a woman younger than 35 with Graves disease. Donor details come from another sample of the same person, matched by shared clones.

This clonotype was counted at least ten times. The gene calls are TRBV12-3 or TRBV12-4 and TRBJ2-1; D gene ambiguous. Trimming removed 3 bases at V and 8 bases at J, with 17 bases between. The CDR3 spans 15 residues. The CDR3 is CASSLERFFLDEQFF. CDR3 DNA sequence: TGTGCCAGCAGTTTGGAGAGATTCTTTCTTGATGAGCAGTTCTTC.

This clonotype was observed at least ten times. The CDR3 is CASSPENRDGGELFF. The CDR3, as DNA: TGTGCCAGCAGCCCGGAAAACAGGGACGGCGGGGAGCTGTTTTTT. The rearrangement links TRBV7-3 to TRBJ2-2; D perhaps matches TRBD1 (6 bases). The CDR3 has 15 residues. Trimming removed 5 bases at V and 7 bases at J, with 17 bases between. Germline V gene lookup returns CDR1 SGHTA and CDR2 FQGTGA.

The chain carries TRBV11-2 and TRBJ2-5; D call uncertain. Germline-derived CDR1 and CDR2 are SGHAT and FQNNGV. This CDR3 region has 13 residues. Trimming stripped 5 bases from V and 2 bases from J, with 9 bases between. The CDR3 nucleotides read TGTGCCAGCAGCCCAGTGAATCAAGAGACCCAGTACTTC. Translating it yields CASSPVNQETQYF.

The V gene is TRBV2, the J gene TRBJ1-2, with 8 nucleotides matching TRBD1. V trimming: 6 bases; J trimming: 3 bases; junction bases outside the gene matches: 3. This CDR3 has 13 residues. Germline CDR1 reads SNHLY; CDR2 reads FYNNEI. CDR3 bases: TGTGCCAGCAGCGTGGGACAGGACTATGGCTACACCTTC. Its protein is CASSVGQDYGYTF.

The chain carries TRBV6-2 or TRBV6-3 and TRBJ2-1, with TRBD1 identical over 12 bases. V was clipped by 4 bases and J by 6 bases; unmatched bases: 13. In germline, CDR1 is MNHEY, CDR2 SVGEGT. The CDR3 sequence is 18 residues long. CDR3 sequence reads: CASSLALTGTGGRNEQFF. CDR3 bases: TGTGCCAGCAGTTTAGCCTTGACAGGGACAGGGGGCCGCAATGAGCAGTTCTTC.

This clonotype came up a few times. A read error may be the cause here, since a much bigger clone is one base away. The chain carries TRBV7-2 and TRBJ2-7, with D possibly TRBD2 on 6 matching bases. Per germline, CDR1 SGHTA and CDR2 FQGNSA. V was trimmed by 3 bases and J by 7 bases, leaving 13 bases between them. The CDR3 extends over 13 amino acids. CDR3 in amino acids: CASSFYPGAEQYF. CDR3 sequence (DNA): TGTGCCAGCAGCTTTTATCCGGGAGCTGAGCAGTACTTC.

The table lists this clonotype with many counts. This rearrangement joins TRBV5-8 to TRBJ2-1; D call uncertain. The ends were cut back, 4 bases at V and 5 bases at J, with 10 bases in the middle. The V gene's germline CDR1 is SGHTS and CDR2 YDEGEE. The CDR3 length is 13 residues. The CDR3 sequence: CASSTGLNNEQFF. In DNA, the CDR3 is TGTGCCAGCAGCACGGGCCTTAACAATGAGCAGTTCTTC. Full variable domain (missing parts from reference TRBV5-8 and TRBJ2-1): EAGVTQSPTHLIKTRGQQATLRCSPISGHTSVYWYQQALGLGLQFLLWYDEGEERNRGNFPPRFSGRQFPNYSSELNVNALELEDSALYLCASSTGLNNEQFFGPGTRLTVL.

There are many counts of this clonotype. This sequence joins TRBV20-1 and TRBJ2-7; no clear D. The length of the CDR3 is 12 residues. Trimming pared 6 bases from V and 2 bases from J, leaving 11 bases between. CDR1 and CDR2 from the germline V gene are DFQATT and SNEGSKA (reference sequence). The CDR3 protein is CSAVDLPYEQYF. The CDR3 DNA reads TGCAGTGCGGTGGATCTTCCCTACGAGCAGTACTTC.

This clonotype was picked up many times. V gene TRBV11-2 combines with J gene TRBJ2-7; TRBD2 aligns across 9 bases. Germline CDR1 and CDR2: SGHAT and FQNNGV. The CDR3 contains 15 residues. V trimming: 1 base; J trimming: 3 bases; junction bases outside the gene matches: 4. In DNA, the CDR3 is TGTGCCAGCAGCTTAGTACTAGCGGGTCGCTACGAGCAGTACTTC. Protein product: CASSLVLAGRYEQYF.

This clonotype appeared a few times. Since a much larger clone is just one base distant, this may be a read error. V is TRBV6-1 and J is TRBJ2-7; D is undetermined. Germline CDR1 is MNHNS and CDR2 is SASEGT. The CDR3 has 11 residues. CDR3 region: CASTFAYEQCF. The DNA for the CDR3 is TGTGCCAGCACATTTGCCTACGAGCAGTGCTTC.

This clonotype was seen only a few times. This chain connects TRBV7-2 to TRBJ1-1; 10 nucleotides line up with TRBD1. The length of the CDR3 is 13 residues. Germline V gene data show CDR1 as SGHTA and CDR2 as FQGNSA. V lost 5 bases to trimming and J lost 6 bases; unmatched junction nucleotides: 3. The CDR3 loop reads CASSEDRGAEAFF. DNA of the CDR3: TGTGCCAGCAGCGAGGACAGGGGGGCTGAAGCTTTCTTT.

The chain carries TRBV18 and TRBJ2-3; 8 nucleotides match TRBD1. The CDR3 has 15 amino acids. Germline-derived CDR1 and CDR2 are KGHSH and LQKENI. Losses at the gene ends were 2 bases for V and 4 bases for J; bases not matched to a gene: 5. The CDR3: CASSPTVQGADTQYF. In nucleotides, the CDR3 is TGTGCCAGCTCACCAACGGTACAGGGGGCAGATACGCAGTATTTT.

This clonotype was observed many times. V is TRBV7-2 and J is TRBJ1-5; D remains ambiguous. This CDR3 region has 15 residues. Trimming took off 2 bases at V and 0 bases at J, with 8 bases between the two ends. Germline CDR1 and CDR2: SGHTA and FQGNSA. CDR3 protein: CASSLMGNSNQPQHF. CDR3 sequence (DNA): TGTGCCAGCAGCTTAATGGGGAATAGCAATCAGCCCCAGCATTTT.

V gene TRBV5-5 combines with J gene TRBJ2-1, with D hard to call. CDR1 and CDR2 from the germline V gene are SGHKS and YYEKEE (reference sequence). Trimming removed 5 bases at V and 7 bases at J, with 10 bases between. The CDR3 has 12 amino acids. CDR3 amino acids: CASSHFGNEQFF. The CDR3 nucleotides are TGTGCCAGCAGTCATTTTGGTAATGAGCAGTTCTTC.

There are a few counts of this clonotype. CDR3 sequence: CASSTRRQGATDTQYF. The CDR3 DNA sequence: TGTGCCAGCAGTACCCGGCGACAGGGAGCCACAGATACGCAGTATTTT. The genes are TRBV28 and TRBJ2-3; TRBD1 agrees at 7 bases. From germline, CDR1 is MDHEN and CDR2 SYDVKM. Germline trimming cut 5 bases from V and 2 bases from J; bases unmatched to any gene: 10. There are 16 residues in the CDR3. Looking up the rest from reference TRBV28 and TRBJ2-3 gives the full variable domain: DVKVTQSSRYLVKRTGEKVFLECVQDMDHENMFWYRQDPGLGLRLIYFSYDVKMKEKGDIPEGYSVSREKKERFSLILESASTNQTSMYLCASSTRRQGATDTQYFGPGTRLTVL.

The chain combines TRBV5-1 with TRBJ2-6; TRBD1 aligns across 9 bases. The germline CDR1 and CDR2 sequences are SGHRS and YFSETQ. V shed 2 bases, J shed 4 bases, and the junction held 10 bases outside the gene matches. The CDR3 totals 18 residues. The DNA of the CDR3 is TGCGCCAGCAGCTTAGACCCCGGACAGGGGTCCGGGGCCAACGTCCTGACTTTC. Amino acids: CASSLDPGQGSGANVLTF.

The table lists this clonotype with many counts. This chain joins TRBV5-1 and TRBJ2-7; D perhaps matches TRBD2 (5 bases). The CDR3 runs 14 residues. Germline loops: CDR1 SGHRS, CDR2 YFSETQ. Trimming removed 2 bases from V and 3 bases from J, with 12 bases in between. The CDR3 loop reads CASSFAGVDYEQYF. DNA for the CDR3: TGCGCCAGCAGCTTTGCGGGCGTAGACTACGAGCAGTACTTC.

Many counts were recorded for this clonotype. The V gene is TRBV20-1, the J gene TRBJ1-3; D is uncertain. CDR3 length equals 14 residues. Germline V gives CDR1 DFQATT, CDR2 SNEGSKA (reference sequence). The ends were cut back, 0 bases at V and 0 bases at J, with 6 bases in the middle. In DNA, the CDR3 is TGCAGTGCTAGAGAACGGGCCTCTGGAAACACCATATATTTT. Its translation is CSARERASGNTIYF.

This chain uses TRBV7-9 with TRBJ1-3; D is ambiguous. Germline assignment: CDR1 SEHNR and CDR2 FQNEAQ (reference sequence). V lost 7 bases to trimming and J lost 3 bases, with 16 bases between them. The CDR3 runs to 15 residues. CDR3: CASNSGATFGNTIYF. CDR3 DNA sequence: TGTGCCAGCAATTCAGGTGCAACTTTTGGAAACACCATATATTTT.

This clonotype was seen at least ten times. This rearrangement joins TRBV28 to TRBJ1-5; D is unresolved. The CDR3 length is 12 residues. The V end was cut by 4 bases, the J end by 7 bases, with 8 bases between. From germline, CDR1 is MDHEN and CDR2 SYDVKM. This chain's CDR3 is CASSSLLQPQHF. As DNA, the CDR3 is TGTGCCAGCAGTTCCCTCCTCCAGCCCCAGCATTTT.

The table lists this clonotype with a few counts. This chain joins TRBV5-1 and TRBJ2-1, with unresolved D. V was pared by 4 bases and J by 1 base, with 9 bases between. Germline CDR1 SGHRS, CDR2 YFSETQ. This CDR3 is 14 amino acids long. The CDR3 protein is CASSPVVSYNEQFF. CDR3 coding DNA: TGCGCCAGCAGCCCGGTAGTATCCTACAATGAGCAGTTCTTC.

With regard to this clonotype: A junction boundary mismatches the germline segment, possibly from a read error. As DNA, the CDR3 is TGTGCCACCAGCCGAGAGAAGGGACCCAATGAAAAACTGTTTTTT. This encodes CATSREKGPNEKLFF. The V and J genes are TRBV15 and TRBJ1-4; a possible D gene is TRBD1 (5 bases). Germline CDR1 and CDR2: LNHNV and YYDKDF (reference sequence). The CDR3 loop spans 15 amino acids.

This clonotype came up many times. The J gene is TRBJ2-1, the V gene TRBV27, with TRBD2 matching over 7 bases. With 6 bases clipped from V and 7 bases from J, the junction kept 12 bases outside the gene matches. This CDR3 comprises 15 residues. Per germline, CDR1 MNHEY and CDR2 SMNVEV (reference sequence). CDR3 DNA: TGTGCCAGCAGCAGACTAGCAACTACGGGGAATGAGCAGTTCTTC. This gives the protein CASSRLATTGNEQFF.

This sequence joins TRBV6-2 or TRBV6-3 and TRBJ1-4; tentative D call: TRBD1 (6 bases). Germline CDR1 MNHEY, CDR2 SVGEGT. The CDR3 runs to 16 residues. V lost 5 bases to trimming and J lost 0 bases, with 13 bases between them. The CDR3 region is CASSERGGATNEKLFF. The CDR3 nucleotides are TGTGCCAGCAGTGAAAGGGGGGGTGCAACTAATGAAAAACTGTTTTTT.

This clonotype has ten or more counts. The chain employs TRBV11-2 and TRBJ2-5; maybe TRBD2 (5 bases). The germline V and J ends were trimmed by 5 bases and 5 bases, with 12 bases remaining between them. Germline V lookup: CDR1 SGHAT, CDR2 FQNNGV. This CDR3 region has 13 residues. The CDR3 here is CASSLDWRETQYF. DNA for the CDR3: TGTGCCAGCAGCCTTGACTGGAGGGAGACCCAGTACTTC.

This clonotype was detected a few times. A much larger clone is a single base away; this may be a read error. This chain uses TRBV12-3 or TRBV12-4 with TRBJ2-3; the match to TRBD1 covers 10 bases. The CDR3 totals 15 residues. The CDR3 nucleotides are TGTGCCAGCAGCTCCCTCGGGACAGGGGTTAATGAGCAGTCCTTC. It is translated as CASSSLGTGVNEQSF.

In this sample, this clonotype turned up a few times. The chain links TRBV20-1 to TRBJ1-2; 7 nucleotides match TRBD1. Germline V gene lookup returns CDR1 DFQATT and CDR2 SNEGSKA (reference sequence). The CDR3 is made up of 11 amino acids. Written as DNA, the CDR3 is TGCAAAGCAAGGGGGCGGGGAGGCTACACCTTC. This translates into CKARGRGGYTF.

This clonotype was seen ten or more times. The J gene is TRBJ2-1, the V gene TRBV6-2 or TRBV6-3; D unresolved. This CDR3 contains 15 residues. V was trimmed by 3 bases and J by 3 bases, leaving 12 bases between them. Germline CDR1 MNHEY, CDR2 SVGEGT. This CDR3 is CASSYRTVVYNEQFF. The CDR3 region has the DNA TGTGCCAGCAGTTATAGAACAGTAGTCTACAATGAGCAGTTCTTC.